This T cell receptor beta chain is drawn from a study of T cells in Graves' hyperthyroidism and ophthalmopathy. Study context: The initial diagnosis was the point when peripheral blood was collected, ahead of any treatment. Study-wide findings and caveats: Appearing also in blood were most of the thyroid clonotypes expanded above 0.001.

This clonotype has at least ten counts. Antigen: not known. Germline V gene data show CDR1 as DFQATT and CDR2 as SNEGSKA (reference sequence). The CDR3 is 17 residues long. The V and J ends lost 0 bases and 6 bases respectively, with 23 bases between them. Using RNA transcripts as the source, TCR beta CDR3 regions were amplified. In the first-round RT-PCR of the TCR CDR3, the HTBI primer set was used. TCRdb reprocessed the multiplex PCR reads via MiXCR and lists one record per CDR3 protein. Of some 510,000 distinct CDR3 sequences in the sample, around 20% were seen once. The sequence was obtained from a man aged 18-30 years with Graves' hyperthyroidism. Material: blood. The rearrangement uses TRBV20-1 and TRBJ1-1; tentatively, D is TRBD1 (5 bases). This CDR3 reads CSARDRPGNRRFAEAFF. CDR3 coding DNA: TGCAGTGCTAGAGATCGGCCAGGGAACCGACGTTTCGCTGAAGCTTTCTTT.